A single sample gave rise to the 32 T cell receptor beta chains below, sequenced in a study of shared clonotypes between healthy human individuals. TCRdb's table, derived via immunoSEQ multiplex PCR, lists solely in-frame clones and lacks some. The sample has approximately 980,000 clones; around 80% are singletons. Sequencing used memory CD4+ T cells sorted from blood. Subset in this sample: CD45RA-negative fraction. These receptors all come from a man younger than 30 in good health.

The V and J genes are TRBV4-2 and TRBJ1-3, with a possible D match to TRBD1 (5 bases). The CDR3 runs to 19 residues. In germline, CDR1 is LGHNA, CDR2 YNFKEQ. Trimming shortened V by 0 bases and J by 1 base, and 19 bases separated the two germline ends. CDR3 amino acids: CASSQDRGLLSASGNTIYF. As DNA, the CDR3 is TGTGCCAGCAGCCAAGATCGGGGACTGCTCTCTGCTTCTGGAAACACCATATATTTT.

The V gene is TRBV4-1, the J gene TRBJ2-7; the D is unclear. This CDR3 comprises 14 residues. V shed 5 bases and J shed 2 bases, with 13 bases lying between them. Germline V gene data show CDR1 as MGHRA and CDR2 as YSYEKL. The CDR3 nucleotides read TGCGCCAGCAGCTCCCTGGACCTGCCCTACGAGCAGTACTTC. The encoded protein is CASSSLDLPYEQYF.

The CDR3 DNA follows: TGTGCCAGCAGCGTAACGTGGGACAGGGGGAGTGGAAACACCATATATTTT. It translates to CASSVTWDRGSGNTIYF. The genes are TRBV9 and TRBJ1-3, with TRBD1 matching over 11 bases. This CDR3 spans 17 amino acids. Trimming removed 1 base from V and 3 bases from J; junction bases left unmatched: 6. The germline gives CDR1 SGDLS, CDR2 YYNGEE.

The chain has TRBV5-6 and TRBJ1-5; D perhaps matches TRBD1 (6 bases). CDR1 SGHDT and CDR2 YYEEEE come from the germline V gene. The CDR3 is 15 amino acids. Trimming removed 4 bases at V and 1 base at J, with 12 bases between. The CDR3 here is CASSLQGRSNQPQHF. For the CDR3, the DNA is TGTGCCAGCAGCCTACAGGGTAGAAGCAATCAGCCCCAGCATTTT. The complete variable domain, with remaining parts taken from reference TRBV5-6 and TRBJ1-5, reads DAGVTQSPTHLIKTRGQQVTLRCSPKSGHDTVSWYQQALGQGPQFIFQYYEEEERQRGNFPDRFSGHQFPNYSSELNVNALLLGDSALYLCASSLQGRSNQPQHFGDGTRLSIL.

This chain links TRBV9 with TRBJ2-7; 13 bases map to TRBD2. J was trimmed by 4 bases and V by 2 bases; bases with no gene match: 6. This CDR3 is 16 amino acids long. The germline CDR1 and CDR2 sequences are SGDLS and YYNGEE. DNA for the CDR3: TGTGCCAGCAGCGTCGGACTAGCGGGAGCGGTGTACGAGCAGTACTTC. Translating it yields CASSVGLAGAVYEQYF.

The V call is TRBV6-1, the J call TRBJ2-7; 11 nucleotides line up with TRBD2. This CDR3 contains 14 residues. Trimming removed 4 bases from V and 2 bases from J; junction bases left unmatched: 1. Germline V gives CDR1 MNHNS, CDR2 SASEGT. DNA for the CDR3: TGTGCCAGCAGTGGACTAGCGGGAACCTACGAGCAGTACTTC. It specifies CASSGLAGTYEQYF.

The V and J genes are TRBV2 and TRBJ2-6, with 9 bases matching TRBD1. The CDR3 sequence is 17 residues long. Germline V lookup: CDR1 SNHLY, CDR2 FYNNEI. The trim removed 5 bases at V and 0 bases at J, leaving 5 bases unmatched. Here the CDR3 reads CASSPGTGRSGANVLTF. The CDR3 nucleotides read TGTGCCAGCAGTCCCGGGACAGGGCGCTCTGGGGCCAACGTCCTGACTTTC.

The rearrangement links TRBV5-4 to TRBJ2-2; D might be TRBD1 (6 bases). Trimming shortened V by 4 bases and J by 5 bases, and 15 bases separated the two germline ends. Germline values: CDR1 SGHNT, CDR2 YYREEE (reference sequence). The CDR3 is made up of 15 amino acids. Written as DNA, the CDR3 is TGTGCCAGCAGCGGCCGCAGGGGTTGGACCGGGGAGCTGTTTTTT. It specifies CASSGRRGWTGELFF.

V usage is TRBV6-5 and J usage is TRBJ2-5; no reliable D call. CDR3 length: 12 residues. The germline CDR1 and CDR2 sequences are MNHEY and SVGAGI. Trimming left V 3 bases short and J 4 bases short, with 6 bases between. CDR3 protein: CASSYKRETQYF. For the CDR3, the DNA is TGTGCCAGCAGTTATAAGCGAGAGACCCAGTACTTC.

J is TRBJ2-5 and V is TRBV11-2, with 11 bases identical to TRBD1. With V trimmed by 4 bases and J by 5 bases, 3 bases remained unmatched. The germline gives CDR1 SGHAT, CDR2 FQNNGV. This CDR3 is built from 14 residues. CDR3 loop: CASSSGQGVETQYF. The CDR3 bases are TGTGCCAGCAGCTCGGGACAGGGGGTTGAGACCCAGTACTTC. The whole variable domain, filled in from reference TRBV11-2 and TRBJ2-5, reads EAGVAQSPRYKIIEKRQSVAFWCNPISGHATLYWYQQILGQGPKLLIQFQNNGVVDDSQLPKDRFSAERLKGVDSTLKIQPAKLEDSAVYLCASSSGQGVETQYFGPGTRLLVL.

V is TRBV10-3 and J is TRBJ1-6; 7 bases map to TRBD1. The CDR3 consists of 16 residues. J lost 7 bases, V lost 11 bases, and 17 bases had no gene match. Germline assignment: CDR1 ENHRY and CDR2 SYGVKD. The CDR3: CAVNPMTGSGNSPLHF. In DNA form, the CDR3 reads TGTGCCGTAAACCCGATGACAGGGTCGGGCAATTCACCCCTCCACTTT.

This chain joins TRBV28 and TRBJ1-2; D gene unclear. The V and J ends lost 7 bases and 0 bases respectively, with 9 bases between them. Germline V gene lookup returns CDR1 MDHEN and CDR2 SYDVKM. The CDR3 length is 13 residues. This CDR3 reads CASIDGSNYGYTF. The CDR3 nucleotides are TGTGCCAGCATCGACGGCTCTAACTATGGCTACACCTTC.

The chain links TRBV9 to TRBJ1-3; TRBD1 aligns across 8 bases. The CDR3 is 17 residues long. Germline CDR1 reads SGDLS; CDR2 reads YYNGEE. With 4 bases clipped from V and 4 bases from J, the junction kept 13 bases outside the gene matches. The CDR3 here is CASSPMPVGTGGNTIYF. DNA of the CDR3: TGTGCCAGCAGCCCTATGCCGGTGGGGACAGGAGGAAACACCATATATTTT.

This clone was picked up one time. The V and J genes are TRBV11-2 and TRBJ2-1, with 7 bases aligning to TRBD2. The length of the CDR3 is 15 residues. V shed 7 bases and J 4 bases; nucleotides not matched to a gene: 10. Germline loops: CDR1 SGHAT, CDR2 FQNNGV. The CDR3 bases are TGTGCCAGCAATTCCGTCAGCGGGATGTACAATGAGCAGTTCTTC. Translation: CASNSVSGMYNEQFF. Complete variable domain (other parts from reference TRBV11-2 and TRBJ2-1): EAGVAQSPRYKIIEKRQSVAFWCNPISGHATLYWYQQILGQGPKLLIQFQNNGVVDDSQLPKDRFSAERLKGVDSTLKIQPAKLEDSAVYLCASNSVSGMYNEQFFGPGTRLTVL.

The chain links TRBV30 to TRBJ2-1, with 8 nucleotides matching TRBD2. Germline CDR1 GTSNPN, CDR2 SVGIG (reference sequence). The trim removed 5 bases at V and 12 bases at J, leaving 9 bases unmatched. The CDR3 extends over 12 amino acids. As DNA, the CDR3 is TGTGCCTGGTCAGGGTCGGGGGGGCGGCAGTTCTTC. This gives the protein CAWSGSGGRQFF.

The chain carries TRBV12-5 and TRBJ1-1, with a possible D match to TRBD1 (5 bases). The CDR3 is 14 residues long. The germline V gene has CDR1 LGHNT and CDR2 FRNRAP. V was pared by 5 bases and J by 1 base, with 11 bases between. The CDR3 DNA reads as TGTGCTAGTGGTCCCACCGGGGGGAACACTGAAGCTTTCTTT. It is translated as CASGPTGGNTEAFF.

This clone was counted between two and nine times. Distinct nucleotide sequences in the sample also encode this CDR3. The rearrangement joins TRBV18 to TRBJ2-7, with a tentative D call TRBD1 (5 bases). The V gene lost 2 bases and the J gene lost 5 bases, with 7 bases spanning the gap. The germline V gene has CDR1 KGHSH and CDR2 LQKENI. The CDR3 covers 12 residues. The DNA of the CDR3 is TGTGCCAGCTCACCAGACAGAAACGAGCAGTACTTC. Protein: CASSPDRNEQYF.

The CDR3 DNA follows: TGTGCCAGCAGCTTAGGACATACTAACTATGGCTACACCTTC. The encoded protein is CASSLGHTNYGYTF. The J gene is TRBJ1-2, the V gene TRBV7-8; no reliable D call. The V gene's germline CDR1 is SGHVS and CDR2 FQNEAQ. V dropped 1 base and J dropped 0 bases, with 6 bases sitting between them. This CDR3 has 14 amino acids.

The V and J genes are TRBV6-5 and TRBJ2-3, with a possible D match to TRBD1 (6 bases). Germline CDR1 reads MNHEY; CDR2 reads SVGAGI. Trimming removed 6 bases from V and 6 bases from J, with 7 bases in between. The CDR3 has 11 residues. CDR3 bases: TGTGCCAGCAGCACAGGGGATACGCAGTATTTT. Protein sequence: CASSTGDTQYF.

V gene TRBV7-9 combines with J gene TRBJ2-5, with D unclear. Trimming took off 3 bases at V and 9 bases at J, with 8 bases between the two ends. The CDR3 runs to 11 residues. Germline CDR1 is SEHNR and CDR2 is FQNEAQ (reference sequence). CDR3 region: CASSLEKAQYF. CDR3 nucleotides: TGTGCCAGCAGCTTGGAAAAAGCCCAGTACTTC. The entire variable domain, with the rest obtained from reference TRBV7-9 and TRBJ2-5, is as follows: DTGVSQNPRHKITKRGQNVTFRCDPISEHNRLYWYRQTLGQGPEFLTYFQNEAQLEKSRLLSDRFSAERPKGSFSTLEIQRTEQGDSAMYLCASSLEKAQYFGPGTRLLVL.

CDR3 DNA sequence: TGTGCCAGCTCACCCGCGACAGGGGGCGGGCAGTTCTTC. This codes for CASSPATGGGQFF. The chain recombines TRBV18 with TRBJ2-1; 10 bases line up with TRBD1. This CDR3 has 13 residues. CDR1 is KGHSH, CDR2 LQKENI, per germline. V lost 3 bases, J lost 12 bases, and 5 bases stayed unmatched. Filled out from reference TRBV18 and TRBJ2-1, the complete variable domain reads NAGVMQNPRHLVRRRGQEARLRCSPMKGHSHVYWYRQLPEEGLKFMVYLQKENIIDESGMPKERFSAEFPKEGPSILRIQQVVRGDSAAYFCASSPATGGGQFFGPGTRLTVL.

The chain carries TRBV30 and TRBJ1-1, with TRBD1 identical over 7 bases. V dropped 3 bases and J dropped 1; count of bases not matched to a gene: 11. This CDR3 has 16 residues. CDR1 is GTSNPN, CDR2 SVGIG, per germline (reference sequence). The CDR3 coding sequence is TGTGCCTGGAGGGGACACAGGGGACGCAAGAACACTGAAGCTTTCTTT. Translated, it gives CAWRGHRGRKNTEAFF.

As concerns this clone: A junction boundary mismatches the germline segment, possibly from a read error. The V and J genes are TRBV10-3 and TRBJ1-5; D is unresolved. Germline CDR1 reads ENHRY; CDR2 reads SYGVKD. The CDR3 runs 13 residues. The CDR3 sequence: CAVRGSVNQPQHF. The DNA of the CDR3 is TGTGCCGTCAGAGGGTCGGTAAATCAGCCCCAGCATTTT.

J is TRBJ1-5 and V is TRBV19; perhaps TRBD1 as D (6 bases). Per the germline V gene, CDR1 is LNHDA and CDR2 is SQIVND (reference sequence). The CDR3 is 13 residues long. V was clipped by 6 bases and J by 6 bases, with 12 bases between them. The CDR3 region is CASRAGVSQPQHF. The CDR3 DNA reads TGTGCCAGTAGGGCAGGGGTAAGTCAGCCCCAGCATTTT.

This clone was seen a few times. V and J are TRBV30 and TRBJ1-6, with D hard to call. In germline, CDR1 is GTSNPN, CDR2 SVGIG (reference sequence). CDR3 length equals 15 residues. V was clipped by 3 bases and J by 0 bases, with 9 bases between them. CDR3 sequence: CAWSNSLSYNSPLHF. The DNA for the CDR3 is TGTGCCTGGAGCAACAGCCTCTCCTATAATTCACCCCTCCACTTT.

The rearrangement links TRBV5-1 to TRBJ1-6, with D possibly matching TRBD1 (5 bases). Germline V gene data show CDR1 as SGHRS and CDR2 as YFSETQ. V lost 4 bases and J lost 0, with 8 bases in between. The CDR3 contains 15 residues. The CDR3 loop is CASSGGGSYNSPLHF. Here the CDR3 DNA reads TGCGCCAGCAGCGGCGGGGGCTCCTATAATTCACCCCTCCACTTT.

The chain has TRBV18 and TRBJ1-3, with D maybe TRBD1 (6 bases). This CDR3 comprises 17 residues. Germline assignment: CDR1 KGHSH and CDR2 LQKENI. V lost 3 bases and J lost 4, with 19 bases in between. CDR3 sequence: CASSPITGTGFGNTIYF. The CDR3 nucleotides are TGTGCCAGCTCACCTATTACCGGAACAGGGTTCGGAAACACCATATATTTT.

This chain joins TRBV19 and TRBJ1-6; TRBD1 agrees at 10 bases. Germline trimming cut 6 bases from V and 9 bases from J; bases unmatched to any gene: 5. The CDR3 covers 14 residues. Per the germline V gene, CDR1 is LNHDA and CDR2 is SQIVND (reference sequence). The CDR3 loop is CASRHDRGPSPLHF. In DNA, the CDR3 is TGTGCCAGTAGACACGACAGGGGGCCTTCACCCCTCCACTTT. Complete variable domain (other parts from reference TRBV19 and TRBJ1-6): DGGITQSPKYLFRKEGQNVTLSCEQNLNHDAMYWYRQDPGQGLRLIYYSQIVNDFQKGDIAEGYSVSREKKESFPLTVTSAQKNPTAFYLCASRHDRGPSPLHFGNGTRLTVT.

This sequence joins TRBV2 and TRBJ2-3; tentative D call: TRBD1 (5 bases). Trimming cost V 5 bases and J 9 bases, with 15 bases left between them. This CDR3 contains 13 residues. Germline assignment: CDR1 SNHLY and CDR2 FYNNEI. DNA for the CDR3: TGTGCCAGCAGTCTCACCTCCCAGGGCACGCAGTATTTT. Protein: CASSLTSQGTQYF.

This clone was seen a handful of times. The V call is TRBV19, the J call TRBJ1-6; tentatively, D is TRBD1 (5 bases). The germline CDR1 and CDR2 sequences are LNHDA and SQIVND (reference sequence). The CDR3 spans 17 residues. The V and J ends lost 1 base and 6 bases respectively, with 16 bases between them. This CDR3 is CASSIGQWIHPNSPLHF. The CDR3 DNA reads as TGTGCCAGTAGTATAGGACAGTGGATTCATCCTAATTCACCCCTCCACTTT.

Details on this clone: Different DNA sequences within this sample yield the same CDR3. The rearrangement links TRBV6-5 to TRBJ2-7; D is possibly TRBD2 (7 bases). This CDR3 region has 14 residues. With 6 bases removed from V and 3 bases from J, the gap between germline ends came to 15 bases. The germline CDR1 and CDR2 sequences are MNHEY and SVGAGI. Here the CDR3 DNA reads TGTGCCAGCAGCCTCAGGGGAGGGGGCTACGAGCAGTACTTC. Translated, it gives CASSLRGGGYEQYF.

The chain carries TRBV23-1 and TRBJ2-5, with D hard to call. TRBV23-1 counts as an open reading frame of uncertain function. The CDR3 totals 15 residues. Trimming cost V 0 bases and J 2 bases, with 10 bases left between them. CDR3 loop: CASSQSLAGQETQYF. The CDR3 DNA reads as TGCGCCAGCAGTCAATCATTGGCCGGTCAAGAGACCCAGTACTTC.